Here is one TCR beta chain with its context. The antigen is unknown. The junction shows a germline mismatch at one end, possibly a read error. PCR was performed a second time for about 7 to 12 cycles using a sample-barcoded 5' primer and a J-beta primer mix. A minimum of 3 million CDR3-containing paired-end reads was obtained for each sample. MiXCR, applied by TCRdb to the 5' RACE reads, yields one record per CDR3 protein. The top ten clones hold over 9% of a sample with 1.5 million to 2 million distinct CDR3 sequences, roughly a third of them seen once. These data originate in a study of blood T cells in healthy people across ages. Overall study findings and caveats: Because sorting was not performed, PBMCs prevented conclusive naive versus antigen-experienced comparison. Older age went with lower TCR beta diversity per million T cells, in a roughly linear way.

CDR1 MGHRA and CDR2 YSYEKL come from the germline V gene. This CDR3 region has 15 residues. This receptor was obtained from a woman in her twenties or thirties in good health. Sequenced input: blood. The V and J genes are TRBV4-1 and TRBJ2-1; D gene ambiguous. The CDR3 DNA sequence: TGCGCCAGCAACCAAGTTGAGAGCTCCTACAATGAGCAGTTCTTC. Translated: CASNQVESSYNEQFF.